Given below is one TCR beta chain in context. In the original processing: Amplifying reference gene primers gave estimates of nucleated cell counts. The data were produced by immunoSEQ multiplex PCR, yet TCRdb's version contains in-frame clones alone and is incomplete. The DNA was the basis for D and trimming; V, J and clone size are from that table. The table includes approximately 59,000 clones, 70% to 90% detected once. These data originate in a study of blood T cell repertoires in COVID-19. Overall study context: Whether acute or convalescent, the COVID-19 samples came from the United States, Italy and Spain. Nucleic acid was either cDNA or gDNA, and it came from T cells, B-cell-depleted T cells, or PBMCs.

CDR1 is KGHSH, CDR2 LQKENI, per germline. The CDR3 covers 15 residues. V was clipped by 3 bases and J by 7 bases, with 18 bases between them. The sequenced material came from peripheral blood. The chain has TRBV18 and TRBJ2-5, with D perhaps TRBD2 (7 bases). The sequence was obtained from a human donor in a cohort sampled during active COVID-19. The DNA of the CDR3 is TGTGCCAGCTCACCCACCGGGGGGCAGTCAGGGACCCAGTACTTC. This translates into CASSPTGGQSGTQYF.